A single sample is the source of the 24 T cell receptor beta chains below, sequenced in a study of blood T cell repertoires in COVID-19. Profiled with immunoSEQ multiplex PCR; TCRdb holds only in-frame clones, not every one. The profile covers about 270,000 clones, with about 85% appearing a single time and approximately 3% taken by the ten largest. Sequencing was carried out using PBMCs or T cells enriched from blood (not recorded which). These receptors were taken from a woman between 45 and 60 years old who had recovered from COVID-19.

This rearrangement joins TRBV11-2 to TRBJ2-1, with TRBD2 identical over 9 bases. V dropped 1 base and J dropped 4; count of bases not matched to a gene: 2. The CDR3 extends over 15 amino acids. Germline assignment: CDR1 SGHAT and CDR2 FQNNGV. Written as DNA, the CDR3 is TGTGCCAGCAGCTTAGCAGCGGGAGGTTACAATGAGCAGTTCTTC. Amino acids: CASSLAAGGYNEQFF.

The J gene is TRBJ2-1, the V gene TRBV7-6; TRBD2 aligns across 16 bases. The CDR3 consists of 16 residues. Germline CDR1 SGHVS, CDR2 FNYEAQ. V was pared by 5 bases and J by 9 bases, with 7 bases of the junction left unmatched. CDR3 protein: CASSRTGTSGGVEQFF. CDR3 DNA: TGTGCCAGCAGCCGAACCGGGACTAGCGGGGGGGTTGAGCAGTTCTTC.

The gene calls are TRBV19 and TRBJ2-3; possibly TRBD2 for D (6 bases). Trimming took off 4 bases at V and 3 bases at J, with 11 bases between the two ends. CDR1 is LNHDA, CDR2 SQIVND, per germline (reference sequence). This CDR3 region has 14 residues. CDR3 residues: CASSTSSATDTQYF. In DNA, the CDR3 is TGTGCCAGTAGTACTTCTAGCGCAACAGATACGCAGTATTTT. The full variable domain, completed using reference TRBV19 and TRBJ2-3, is DGGITQSPKYLFRKEGQNVTLSCEQNLNHDAMYWYRQDPGQGLRLIYYSQIVNDFQKGDIAEGYSVSREKKESFPLTVTSAQKNPTAFYLCASSTSSATDTQYFGPGTRLTVL.

In its sample, this clone was seen once. V usage is TRBV28 and J usage is TRBJ2-7, with TRBD2 matching over 8 bases. V was pared by 5 bases and J by 0 bases, with 3 bases of the junction left unmatched. CDR3 size: 14 residues. Germline assignment: CDR1 MDHEN and CDR2 SYDVKM. CDR3 DNA sequence: TGTGCCAGCAGTCCGGGACTAGTCTCCTACGAGCAGTACTTC. As protein: CASSPGLVSYEQYF.

Details on this clone: The junction and the germline gene differ at one end; a read error may be behind it. The CDR3 region is CASSPYGGSPRSEF. DNA for the CDR3: TGTGCCAGCAGCCCTTATGGAGGGTCCCCCCGAAGCGAATTT. The gene calls are TRBV5-4 and TRBJ1-4; D gene ambiguous. This CDR3 spans 14 amino acids. Germline CDR1 is SGHNT and CDR2 is YYREEE (reference sequence).

In DNA form, the CDR3 reads TGCAGTGCTAGTTCCACCCGGGAGAGGCGAGCGAACACTGAAGCTTTCTTT. Translating it yields CSASSTRERRANTEAFF. The chain recombines TRBV20-1 with TRBJ1-1; D uncertain. Germline assignment: CDR1 DFQATT and CDR2 SNEGSKA (reference sequence). Trimming shortened V by 3 bases and J by 1 base, and 21 bases separated the two germline ends. CDR3 length: 17 amino acids.

V and J are TRBV5-1 and TRBJ2-5, with TRBD2 as a possible D gene (6 bases). This CDR3 has 14 amino acids. V was pared by 6 bases and J by 1 base, with 13 bases between. Germline loops: CDR1 SGHRS, CDR2 YFSETQ. DNA for the CDR3: TGCGCCAGCAACGGACTAACTTCCCAAGAGACCCAGTACTTC. It is translated as CASNGLTSQETQYF.

This clone was recorded a few times. The chain joins TRBV19 to TRBJ1-6, with TRBD1 as a possible D gene (6 bases). V was cut by 6 bases and J by 0 bases, with 9 bases left in between. The germline gives CDR1 LNHDA, CDR2 SQIVND (reference sequence). The CDR3 sequence is 15 residues long. In DNA, the CDR3 is TGTGCCAGTAGCGGACAGAGCTCCTATAATTCACCCCTCCACTTT. As protein: CASSGQSSYNSPLHF.

The J gene is TRBJ1-2, the V gene TRBV19; 8 bases fit TRBD1. V was pared by 5 bases and J by 8 bases, with 7 bases of the junction left unmatched. The CDR3 sequence is 13 residues long. Per the germline V gene, CDR1 is LNHDA and CDR2 is SQIVND (reference sequence). DNA of the CDR3: TGTGCCAGTAGTCCGGACAGGGTGGGAGGCTACACCTTC. As protein: CASSPDRVGGYTF.

The J gene is TRBJ1-6, the V gene TRBV9, with D possibly being TRBD1 (6 bases). The CDR3 consists of 15 residues. Trimming removed 1 base at V and 10 bases at J, with 15 bases between. Germline CDR1 reads SGDLS; CDR2 reads YYNGEE. The CDR3 DNA reads TGTGCCAGCAGCGTATCTGGGGGCGAGGGGTCACCCCTCCACTTT. This codes for CASSVSGGEGSPLHF.

The chain is built from TRBV28 and TRBJ1-2, with 7 bases fitting TRBD1. The CDR3 covers 17 residues. Germline V lookup: CDR1 MDHEN, CDR2 SYDVKM. Trimming cost V 4 bases and J 0 bases; bases outside gene matches: 11. As DNA, the CDR3 is TGTGCCAGCAGTTACCCACCTCCAGGACAGGCTAACTATGGCTACACCTTC. Its protein is CASSYPPPGQANYGYTF.

The chain employs TRBV6-5 and TRBJ1-1, with unresolved D. This CDR3 comprises 16 residues. Trimming stripped 2 bases from V and 3 bases from J, with 16 bases between. Germline V gene data show CDR1 as MNHEY and CDR2 as SVGAGI. CDR3 amino acids: CASSYVAGVRDTEAFF. The CDR3 DNA is TGTGCCAGCAGTTACGTCGCCGGGGTGAGGGACACTGAAGCTTTCTTT.

The chain combines TRBV7-2 with TRBJ2-6; tentatively, D is TRBD2 (5 bases). The CDR3 has 16 amino acids. Per the germline V gene, CDR1 is SGHTA and CDR2 is FQGNSA. Trimming removed 2 bases at V and 8 bases at J, with 16 bases between. CDR3 DNA sequence: TGTGCCAGCAGCTTACGGCTGTCGGGGAGTTCCAACGTCCTGACTTTC. This encodes CASSLRLSGSSNVLTF. Based on the CDR3 plus reference TRBV7-2 and TRBJ2-6, the full variable domain is GAGVSQSPSNKVTEKGKDVELRCDPISGHTALYWYRQSLGQGLEFLIYFQGNSAPDKSGLPSDRFSAERTGGSVSTLTIQRTQQEDSAVYLCASSLRLSGSSNVLTFGAGSRLTVL.

The chain uses TRBV7-2 and TRBJ2-3, with 7 bases aligning to TRBD2. The junction had 7 bases not matched to a gene; V was cut back by 1 base and J by 0 bases. The CDR3 contains 17 residues. CDR1 and CDR2 (germline): SGHTA, FQGNSA. The DNA for the CDR3 is TGTGCCAGCAGCTTAGGCCAGCGGGGAACTAGCACAGATACGCAGTATTTT. Amino acid sequence: CASSLGQRGTSTDTQYF.

V usage is TRBV13 and J usage is TRBJ2-5; TRBD2 aligns across 7 bases. CDR1 and CDR2 from the germline V gene are PRHDT and FYEKMQ (reference sequence). V gave up 6 bases and J gave up 3 bases; unmatched junction bases: 7. The CDR3 has 14 amino acids. CDR3 DNA sequence: TGTGCCAGCAGGCATTCTAGCGGAAAAGAGACCCAGTACTTC. Protein sequence: CASRHSSGKETQYF.

Concerning this clone itself: Other DNA sequences in the sample encode the same CDR3. The chain links TRBV18 to TRBJ1-2, with 7 nucleotides matching TRBD1. J lost 2 bases, V lost 3 bases, and 3 bases had no gene match. This CDR3 contains 14 residues. Per the germline V gene, CDR1 is KGHSH and CDR2 is LQKENI. CDR3 in amino acids: CASSPSGQNYGYTF. CDR3 coding DNA: TGTGCCAGCTCACCGTCGGGACAGAACTATGGCTACACCTTC.

A word on this clone: The identical CDR3 is also encoded by other nucleotide sequences in the sample. Written as DNA, the CDR3 is TGTGCCAGCAGTTTTAGCTTAAGCTCCTACGAGCAGTACTTC. Translating gives CASSFSLSSYEQYF. This chain links TRBV27 with TRBJ2-7, with no clear D. Per germline, CDR1 MNHEY and CDR2 SMNVEV (reference sequence). The CDR3 runs 14 residues. V lost 3 bases, J lost 0 bases, and 9 bases lay in between.

This chain joins TRBV7-2 and TRBJ1-3; D is undetermined. CDR3 size: 17 residues. V gave up 5 bases and J gave up 2 bases, with 19 bases separating them. Germline CDR1 and CDR2: SGHTA and FQGNSA. The CDR3 DNA reads TGTGCCAGCAGCGCCCCGGGGAGGGAGTTGGCTGGAAACACCATATATTTT. This translates into CASSAPGRELAGNTIYF.

This clone was seen more than once but under ten times. The V and J genes are TRBV5-1 and TRBJ1-4, with 10 positions matching TRBD1. V trimming: 7 bases; J trimming: 6 bases; junction bases outside the gene matches: 12. This CDR3 has 16 residues. Per germline, CDR1 SGHRS and CDR2 YFSETQ. CDR3 sequence reads: CASGTGEFSADEKLFF. The DNA of the CDR3 is TGCGCCAGCGGGACAGGGGAGTTTAGTGCTGATGAAAAACTGTTTTTT.

This chain connects TRBV28 to TRBJ1-1; 8 bases align to TRBD1. This CDR3 is 15 amino acids long. Germline CDR1 MDHEN, CDR2 SYDVKM. Trimming removed 2 bases from V and 5 bases from J; junction bases left unmatched: 7. CDR3 nucleotide sequence: TGTGCCAGCAGTTTACCCCAGGGGGCTGGGACTGAAGCTTTCTTT. Its translation: CASSLPQGAGTEAFF.

For this clone: Distinct nucleotide sequences in the sample also encode this CDR3. The chain links TRBV28 to TRBJ1-1; maybe TRBD1 (5 bases). V was trimmed by 2 bases and J by 2 bases, leaving 6 bases between them. CDR1 is MDHEN, CDR2 SYDVKM, per germline. This CDR3 is built from 13 residues. CDR3 in amino acids: CASSLDRNTEAFF. The CDR3 DNA follows: TGTGCCAGCAGTTTAGACAGAAACACTGAAGCTTTCTTT.

This clone was seen just once. The chain joins TRBV9 to TRBJ2-1; no firm D call. There are 15 residues in the CDR3. From germline, CDR1 is SGDLS and CDR2 YYNGEE. V shed 0 bases and J shed 7 bases, with 14 bases lying between them. For the CDR3, the DNA is TGTGCCAGCAGCGTAGGAGGTGTGCCTTTAAATGAGCAGTTCTTC. This translates into CASSVGGVPLNEQFF.

The chain joins TRBV12-3 or TRBV12-4 to TRBJ1-2; weak D call: TRBD1 (5 bases). V was shortened by 3 bases and J by 7 bases, with 12 bases between the two germline ends. The CDR3 length is 13 residues. The CDR3, as DNA: TGTGCCAGCAGTTTTGGCAGGGTGGGTGGCTACACCTTC. Translation: CASSFGRVGGYTF.

The chain uses TRBV5-8 and TRBJ1-5; 9 bases line up with TRBD1. Germline V CDR1 and CDR2: SGHTS, YDEGEE. V was clipped by 3 bases and J by 4 bases; unmatched bases: 8. CDR3 length: 16 amino acids. Written as DNA, the CDR3 is TGTGCCAGCAGCTCGAGAGGACAGGGGATAAATCAGCCCCAGCATTTT. Residues: CASSSRGQGINQPQHF.